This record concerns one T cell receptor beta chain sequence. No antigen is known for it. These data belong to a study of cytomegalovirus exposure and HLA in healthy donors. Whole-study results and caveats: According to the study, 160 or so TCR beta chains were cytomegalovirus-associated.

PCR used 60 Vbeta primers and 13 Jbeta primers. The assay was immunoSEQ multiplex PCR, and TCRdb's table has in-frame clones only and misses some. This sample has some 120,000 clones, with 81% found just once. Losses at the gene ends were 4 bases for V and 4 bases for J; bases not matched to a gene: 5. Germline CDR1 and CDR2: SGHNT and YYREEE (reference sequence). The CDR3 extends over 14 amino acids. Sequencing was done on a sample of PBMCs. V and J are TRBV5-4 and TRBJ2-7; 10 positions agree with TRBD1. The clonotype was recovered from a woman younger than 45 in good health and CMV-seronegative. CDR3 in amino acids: CASSALGQGYEQYF. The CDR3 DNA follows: TGTGCCAGCAGCGCTCTGGGACAGGGGTACGAGCAGTACTTC.